Presented here are 32 T cell receptor beta chains from one specimen sequenced in a study of cytomegalovirus exposure and HLA in healthy donors. 60 Vbeta and 13 Jbeta primers were used in PCR. Measured with immunoSEQ multiplex PCR; TCRdb has only the in-frame clones, and not every one. The data show 180,000 or so clones, 80% seen once. Input material: PBMCs. The receptor source for this set is a girl aged 10 to 17 in good health and CMV-seropositive.

This chain links TRBV11-2 with TRBJ2-1; a weak D match, TRBD2 (5 bases). There are 16 residues in the CDR3. Germline-derived CDR1 and CDR2 are SGHAT and FQNNGV. V lost 3 bases and J 9 bases, leaving 21 bases between the germline ends. CDR3 coding DNA: TGTGCCAGCAGCTTTAGTGTAGCGCCCGGCTTTGGTGAGCAGTTCTTC. It yields the protein CASSFSVAPGFGEQFF.

The rearrangement uses TRBV6-5 and TRBJ1-5, with 7 bases aligning to TRBD1. CDR1 and CDR2 (germline): MNHEY, SVGAGI. The CDR3 extends over 14 amino acids. Losses at the gene ends were 6 bases for V and 5 bases for J; bases not matched to a gene: 7. CDR3 DNA sequence: TGTGCCAGCAGGCTGGAGAGGGGGCATCAGCCCCAGCATTTT. Protein product: CASRLERGHQPQHF.

The chain carries TRBV4-2 and TRBJ2-5; tentatively, D is TRBD2 (5 bases). The CDR3 contains 12 residues. Between the trimmed V and J ends, which lost 0 bases and 10 bases, there was a span of 9 bases. The germline CDR1 and CDR2 sequences are LGHNA and YNFKEQ. In nucleotides, the CDR3 is TGTGCCAGCAGCCAAGATCTGAGGGACCAGTACTTC. Encoded protein: CASSQDLRDQYF.

This sequence joins TRBV7-8 and TRBJ1-2, with a possible D match to TRBD1 (5 bases). The V end lost 4 bases, the J end lost 3 bases, and 12 bases lay between the germline ends. The germline gives CDR1 SGHVS, CDR2 FQNEAQ. The CDR3 consists of 14 residues. In DNA form, the CDR3 reads TGTGCCAGCAGCTCAGGGATTTCCGACTATGGCTACACCTTC. It encodes CASSSGISDYGYTF. Together with reference TRBV7-8 and TRBJ1-2, the CDR3 gives the full variable domain: GAGVSQSPRYKVAKRGQDVALRCDPISGHVSLFWYQQALGQGPEFLTYFQNEAQLDKSGLPSDRFFAERPEGSVSTLKIQRTQQEDSAVYLCASSSGISDYGYTFGSGTRLTVV.

The chain is built from TRBV6-6 and TRBJ2-7; TRBD1 matches 8 bases. The germline CDR1 and CDR2 sequences are MNHNY and SVGAGI (reference sequence). Trimming cost V 2 bases and J 2 bases; bases outside gene matches: 2. The CDR3 length is 14 residues. The CDR3 spells CASSYGTGAYEQYF. The CDR3 DNA reads as TGTGCCAGCAGTTACGGGACAGGCGCCTACGAGCAGTACTTC.

The V call is TRBV27, the J call TRBJ1-2; maybe TRBD1 (5 bases). CDR3 length: 14 amino acids. The germline V and J ends were trimmed by 2 bases and 8 bases, with 15 bases remaining between them. Germline V CDR1 and CDR2: MNHEY, SMNVEV (reference sequence). In DNA, the CDR3 is TGTGCCAGCAGTTTAAAGGGGCTGGTCGGAGGCTACACCTTC. The encoded protein is CASSLKGLVGGYTF.

This clone occurred once. The genes are TRBV11-2 and TRBJ2-1, with TRBD2 identical over 7 bases. Germline V lookup: CDR1 SGHAT, CDR2 FQNNGV. The CDR3 has 13 amino acids. After removal of 1 base from V and 10 bases from J, the junction contained 4 bases not matched to a gene. Here the CDR3 reads CASSLGGGNEQFF. The CDR3 DNA reads TGTGCCAGCAGCTTAGGGGGGGGGAACGAGCAGTTCTTC.

This clone was observed once. This chain uses TRBV4-2 with TRBJ2-3, with no clear D. The V gene lost 0 bases and the J gene lost 0 bases, with 10 bases spanning the gap. The CDR3 extends over 16 amino acids. CDR1 is LGHNA and CDR2 is YNFKEQ in the germline V gene. The CDR3 DNA sequence: TGTGCCAGCAGCCAAGATTGGCAACCTAGCACAGATACGCAGTATTTT. As protein: CASSQDWQPSTDTQYF.

The sample holds one count of this clone. The genes are TRBV23-1 and TRBJ1-5; TRBD1 matches 8 bases. TRBV23-1 is recorded as an ORF, its role being uncertain. V lost 4 bases and J lost 0; bases outside the gene matches: 8. This CDR3 is built from 17 residues. CDR3 residues: CASSLWDRTYSNQPQHF. As DNA, the CDR3 is TGCGCCAGCAGTCTATGGGACAGGACCTATAGCAATCAGCCCCAGCATTTT.

The V call is TRBV27, the J call TRBJ2-2; 11 bases match TRBD1. There are 19 residues in the CDR3. V gave up 5 bases and J gave up 1 base; unmatched junction bases: 12. CDR1 and CDR2 (germline): MNHEY, SMNVEV (reference sequence). CDR3 sequence (DNA): TGTGCCAGCAGTACACGGACAGGGGGCCCAGATGTGAACACCGGGGAGCTGTTTTTT. It yields the protein CASSTRTGGPDVNTGELFF.

The chain couples TRBV9 to TRBJ1-2; 9 bases are a match to TRBD1. The germline V gene encodes CDR1 SGDLS and CDR2 YYNGEE. The V and J ends lost 0 bases and 2 bases, in that order; junction bases with no gene match: 2. The CDR3 length is 15 residues. The CDR3: CASSVGDRVNYGYTF. The DNA for the CDR3 is TGTGCCAGCAGCGTAGGGGACAGGGTAAACTATGGCTACACCTTC.

V usage is TRBV7-8 and J usage is TRBJ1-2; 9 nucleotides agree with TRBD1. Germline values: CDR1 SGHVS, CDR2 FQNEAQ. The ends lost 5 bases at V and 7 bases at J; junction bases unmatched: 11. This CDR3 has 15 residues. The CDR3 sequence is CASSITGTGSSGYTF. The CDR3 bases are TGTGCCAGCAGCATTACCGGGACAGGGTCGAGTGGCTACACCTTC.

This clone was counted once. The chain links TRBV2 to TRBJ2-1; 10 bases are a match to TRBD2. CDR1 SNHLY and CDR2 FYNNEI come from the germline V gene. CDR3 length: 16 amino acids. With 6 bases clipped from V and 7 bases from J, the junction kept 12 bases outside the gene matches. CDR3 loop: CASRPEREGLSNEQFF. The CDR3 bases are TGTGCCAGCAGGCCCGAGCGGGAGGGCCTTTCGAATGAGCAGTTCTTC.

The V gene is TRBV27, the J gene TRBJ2-7; 10 bases fit TRBD1. In germline, CDR1 is MNHEY, CDR2 SMNVEV (reference sequence). This CDR3 contains 14 residues. The junction had 3 bases not matched to a gene; V was cut back by 4 bases and J by 3 bases. The chain's CDR3 is CASSSGTGDYEQYF. The CDR3 nucleotides are TGTGCCAGCAGTTCAGGGACAGGGGACTACGAGCAGTACTTC.

The CDR3 sequence is CASSYRWGRNGYTF. DNA of the CDR3: TGTGCCAGCAGTTACCGTTGGGGGCGGAATGGCTACACCTTC. This chain links TRBV6-6 with TRBJ1-2; D is possibly TRBD1 (6 bases). Trimming pared 2 bases from V and 6 bases from J, leaving 13 bases between. Germline assignment: CDR1 MNHNY and CDR2 SVGAGI (reference sequence). The CDR3 is made up of 14 amino acids.

V gene TRBV5-6 combines with J gene TRBJ2-7; tentatively, D is TRBD2 (6 bases). Germline assignment: CDR1 SGHDT and CDR2 YYEEEE. The length of the CDR3 is 13 residues. The V gene lost 4 bases and the J gene lost 5 bases, with 13 bases spanning the gap. Here the CDR3 reads CASSDGSLHEQYF. The CDR3, as DNA: TGTGCCAGCAGCGACGGGAGCCTCCACGAGCAGTACTTC.

The gene calls are TRBV23-1 and TRBJ2-5; no clear D. TRBV23-1 is labeled an ORF, and its function is uncertain. V lost 1 base to trimming and J lost 3 bases, with 12 bases between them. The CDR3 is 15 amino acids. CDR3 in DNA: TGCGCCAGCAGTCAATGGGCACAGTTAGAAGAGACCCAGTACTTC. Protein: CASSQWAQLEETQYF.

This clone was observed a few times. The gene calls are TRBV5-1 and TRBJ1-1, with D perhaps TRBD1 (6 bases). The CDR3 loop spans 14 amino acids. Per the germline V gene, CDR1 is SGHRS and CDR2 is YFSETQ. V lost 4 bases to trimming and J lost 1 base, with 11 bases between them. The DNA for the CDR3 is TGCGCCAGCAGCGGTCAGACAGGGAACACTGAAGCTTTCTTT. It is translated as CASSGQTGNTEAFF.

The CDR3 sequence: CASSSDRGTEAFF. DNA of the CDR3: TGTGCCAGCAGTTCCGACAGGGGGACTGAAGCTTTCTTT. The rearrangement links TRBV27 to TRBJ1-1; 9 bases line up with TRBD1. The CDR3 length is 13 residues. Germline assignment: CDR1 MNHEY and CDR2 SMNVEV (reference sequence). Germline trimming cut 4 bases from V and 5 bases from J; bases unmatched to any gene: 2.

This sequence joins TRBV10-3 and TRBJ1-2; the D gene is possibly TRBD1 (6 bases). The V gene's germline CDR1 is ENHRY and CDR2 SYGVKD. The ends were cut back, 9 bases at V and 4 bases at J, with 18 bases in the middle. The CDR3 spans 14 residues. The CDR3 sequence: CAISPFGTPYGYTF. The CDR3 DNA reads TGTGCCATTTCACCCTTCGGGACACCCTATGGCTACACCTTC.

The chain couples TRBV11-2 to TRBJ2-7; TRBD1 aligns across 8 bases. Unmatched junction bases numbered 4, after V lost 4 bases and J lost 2 bases. The length of the CDR3 is 14 residues. The germline V gene has CDR1 SGHAT and CDR2 FQNNGV. This CDR3 is CASSSFRGPYEQYF. In DNA, the CDR3 is TGTGCCAGCAGCTCCTTCAGGGGGCCCTACGAGCAGTACTTC.

The gene calls are TRBV9 and TRBJ2-7, with TRBD1 matching 7 bases. This CDR3 contains 14 residues. The trim removed 1 base at V and 3 bases at J, leaving 4 bases unmatched. CDR1 is SGDLS and CDR2 is YYNGEE in the germline V gene. CDR3 residues: CASSVRDSYYEQYF. Here the CDR3 DNA reads TGTGCCAGCAGCGTACGGGACAGTTACTACGAGCAGTACTTC. The complete variable domain, with remaining parts taken from reference TRBV9 and TRBJ2-7, reads DSGVTQTPKHLITATGQRVTLRCSPRSGDLSVYWYQQSLDQGLQFLIQYYNGEERAKGNILERFSAQQFPDLHSELNLSSLELGDSALYFCASSVRDSYYEQYFGPGTRLTVT.

The rearrangement links TRBV18 to TRBJ1-5, with 12 bases fitting TRBD1. Germline assignment: CDR1 KGHSH and CDR2 LQKENI. V was pared by 2 bases and J by 3 bases, with 11 bases of the junction left unmatched. The CDR3 runs 19 residues. CDR3 coding DNA: TGTGCCAGCTCACCAACCTCGGGACAGGGGGCATATCCCAATCAGCCCCAGCATTTT. Its translation: CASSPTSGQGAYPNQPQHF.

This chain uses TRBV28 with TRBJ2-2; 7 bases map to TRBD2. CDR1 MDHEN and CDR2 SYDVKM come from the germline V gene. The length of the CDR3 is 14 residues. V lost 7 bases, J lost 4 bases, and 6 bases stayed unmatched. CDR3 amino acids: CASTRTSLTGELFF. In DNA form, the CDR3 reads TGTGCCAGCACTAGGACTAGTCTCACCGGGGAGCTGTTTTTT.

Written as DNA, the CDR3 is TGCAGCGTTGGGCGACAGCTCATGAACACTGAAGCTTTCTTT. It specifies CSVGRQLMNTEAFF. The chain joins TRBV29-1 to TRBJ1-1; D perhaps matches TRBD1 (5 bases). Germline lookup yields CDR1 SQVTM and CDR2 ANQGSEA. Trimming pared 4 bases from V and 0 bases from J, leaving 12 bases between. This CDR3 has 14 amino acids.

The chain uses TRBV10-1 and TRBJ1-2, with D possibly being TRBD1 (5 bases). The germline V and J ends were trimmed by 3 bases and 4 bases, with 9 bases remaining between them. The CDR3 is 13 amino acids. CDR1 is WNHNN and CDR2 is SYGVQD in the germline V gene (reference sequence). The CDR3 protein is CASSDGGSYGYTF. CDR3 nucleotide sequence: TGCGCCAGCAGTGACGGGGGGAGCTATGGCTACACCTTC.

The J gene is TRBJ2-1, the V gene TRBV10-1, with 7 bases matching TRBD2. With V trimmed by 5 bases and J by 4 bases, 8 bases remained unmatched. Per the germline V gene, CDR1 is WNHNN and CDR2 is SYGVQD (reference sequence). The CDR3 is 15 residues long. The CDR3 region has the DNA TGCGCCAGCAGTTTAGGGCCGGGGGGATACAATGAGCAGTTCTTC. Protein product: CASSLGPGGYNEQFF.

The chain carries TRBV29-1 and TRBJ1-5; the match to TRBD1 covers 8 bases. Germline trimming cut 6 bases from V and 2 bases from J; bases unmatched to any gene: 9. The germline CDR1 and CDR2 sequences are SQVTM and ANQGSEA. The CDR3 runs to 15 residues. The CDR3 loop reads CSVIGQGGGNQPQHF. For the CDR3, the DNA is TGCAGCGTGATCGGACAGGGAGGAGGCAATCAGCCCCAGCATTTT.

The gene calls are TRBV27 and TRBJ2-7, with D unresolved. This CDR3 has 15 amino acids. Trimming cost V 0 bases and J 3 bases, with 12 bases left between them. Germline lookup yields CDR1 MNHEY and CDR2 SMNVEV (reference sequence). CDR3 loop: CASSLSGPLGYEQYF. The CDR3 DNA reads TGTGCCAGCAGTTTATCGGGCCCCCTGGGCTACGAGCAGTACTTC.

V gene TRBV9 combines with J gene TRBJ1-3; a weak D match, TRBD1 (6 bases). Trimming left V 3 bases short and J 9 bases short, with 13 bases between. The CDR3 runs to 13 residues. In germline, CDR1 is SGDLS, CDR2 YYNGEE. The CDR3 loop is CASSGEQGATIYF. The CDR3 coding sequence is TGTGCCAGCAGCGGGGAACAGGGAGCCACCATATATTTT.

The rearrangement uses TRBV2 and TRBJ2-3, with 7 bases fitting TRBD1. Losses at the gene ends were 6 bases for V and 1 base for J; bases not matched to a gene: 10. Germline V gives CDR1 SNHLY, CDR2 FYNNEI. This CDR3 is built from 16 residues. Here the CDR3 reads CASRGGQSYGTDTQYF. CDR3 in DNA: TGTGCCAGCAGAGGGGGACAGAGCTATGGCACAGATACGCAGTATTTT.

The V gene is TRBV18, the J gene TRBJ1-1; TRBD1 matches at 10 bases. This CDR3 has 15 residues. Germline loops: CDR1 KGHSH, CDR2 LQKENI. With 4 bases clipped from V and 5 bases from J, the junction kept 7 bases outside the gene matches. This chain's CDR3 is CASSLLGTGETEAFF. DNA for the CDR3: TGTGCCAGCTCACTGCTAGGGACAGGGGAGACTGAAGCTTTCTTT.